These 2 T cell receptor beta chains came from one sample sequenced in a study of T cells in Graves' hyperthyroidism and ophthalmopathy. Amplification of TCR beta CDR3 regions was performed using RNA transcripts as template. Primed by the HTBI set, a first-round RT-PCR was run on the TCR CDR3. TCRdb re-called the multiplex PCR reads through MiXCR, storing one row per CDR3 protein. Altogether approximately 590,000 distinct CDR3 sequences are present, less than 20% being singletons, with the ten largest covering around 7.3%. The sequencing input was blood. All receptors derive from a woman between 25 and 40 years old with Graves' hyperthyroidism.

This clonotype was picked up a small number of times. The chain carries TRBV6-1 and TRBJ2-3, with a possible D match to TRBD1 (5 bases). V gave up 5 bases and J gave up 1 base, with 19 bases separating them. Germline CDR1 and CDR2: MNHNS and SASEGT. CDR3 length: 17 residues. The CDR3 loop is CASSTDAPGRRTDTQYF. In DNA form, the CDR3 reads TGTGCCAGCAGTACCGATGCCCCAGGGCGCCGCACAGATACGCAGTATTTT.

This clonotype was recorded a few times. This rearrangement joins TRBV24-1 to TRBJ2-5; TRBD2 matches 7 bases. Losses at the gene ends were 3 bases for V and 2 bases for J; bases not matched to a gene: 5. This CDR3 is 15 amino acids long. Germline V gene data show CDR1 as KGHDR and CDR2 as SFDVKD. The CDR3 reads CATSDPSGIQETQYF. Written as DNA, the CDR3 is TGTGCCACCAGTGATCCCAGCGGGATACAAGAGACCCAGTACTTC.